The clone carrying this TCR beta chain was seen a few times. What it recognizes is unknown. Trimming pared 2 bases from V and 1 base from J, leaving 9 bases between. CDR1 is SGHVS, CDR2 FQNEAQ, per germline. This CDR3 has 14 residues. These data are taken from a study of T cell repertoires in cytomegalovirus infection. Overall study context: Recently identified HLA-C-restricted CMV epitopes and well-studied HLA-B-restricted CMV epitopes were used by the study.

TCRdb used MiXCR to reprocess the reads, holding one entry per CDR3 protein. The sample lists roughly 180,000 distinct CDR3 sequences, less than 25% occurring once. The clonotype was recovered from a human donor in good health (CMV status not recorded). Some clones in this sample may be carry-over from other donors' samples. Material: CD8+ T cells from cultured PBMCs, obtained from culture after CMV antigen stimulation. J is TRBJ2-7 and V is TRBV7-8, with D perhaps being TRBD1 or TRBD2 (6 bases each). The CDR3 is CASSLQGTSYEQYF. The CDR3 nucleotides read TGTGCCAGCAGCTTACAGGGGACTTCCTACGAGCAGTACTTC.